Listed below are T cell receptor beta chains from one sample, sequenced in a study of CD8 T cells in Susac syndrome. One entry per CDR3 protein results from TCRdb running MiXCR on the immunoSEQ multiplex PCR reads. The sample lists 300,000 to 350,000 distinct CDR3 sequences; around 90% were seen once. The sequenced material came from CD4+ T cells from PBMCs. These receptors were taken from a human donor with multiple sclerosis. Both conserved end residues are part of each CDR3. D genes are given only for firm matches. Size tells how often a clone was seen (once, few, many) or the class of an expanded clone, and some rows leave it out.

CDR3 | DNA | length | J | V | size | D
CASSFRDGDTGELFF | TGTGCCAGCAGCTTCCGGGACGGTGACACCGGGGAGCTGTTTTTT | 15 | TRBJ2-2 | TRBV7-8 | . | .
CSVEWLAGVQYF | TGCAGCGTTGAATGGCTAGCGGGAGTGCAGTACTTC | 12 | TRBJ2-7 | TRBV29-1 | . | TRBD2
CASSVREGADTGELFF | TGTGCCAGCAGCGTACGGGAGGGCGCGGATACCGGGGAGCTGTTTTTT | 16 | TRBJ2-2 | TRBV9 | . | TRBD2
CAVSNRGTLFF | TGTGCCGTTTCCAACAGGGGGACTCTGTTTTTT | 11 | TRBJ1-4 | TRBV19 | . | TRBD1
CASSSRGQQGYTF | TGTGCCAGCAGCTCGAGGGGGCAGCAGGGCTACACCTTC | 13 | TRBJ1-2 | TRBV7-9 | . | TRBD1
CASSLTTGGPDTQYF | TGTGCCAGCAGCTTAACGACTGGGGGCCCTGATACGCAGTATTTT | 15 | TRBJ2-3 | TRBV7-9 | once | .
CASSDPPTESSGSYEQYF | TGTGCCAGCAGTGACCCTCCCACCGAGAGTAGCGGGAGCTACGAGCAGTACTTC | 18 | TRBJ2-7 | TRBV25-1 | few | TRBD2
CASSHDRGWDTNTEAFF | TGTGCCAGCAGCCACGACAGGGGCTGGGATACGAACACTGAAGCTTTCTTT | 17 | TRBJ1-1 | TRBV6-2/TRBV6-3 | . | TRBD1
CAWSATVAQPQHF | TGTGCCTGGAGCGCCACAGTCGCTCAGCCCCAGCATTTT | 13 | TRBJ1-5 | TRBV30 | . | .
CASSFSGGTTDTQYF | TGTGCCAGCAGTTTTAGCGGGGGGACCACAGATACGCAGTATTTT | 15 | TRBJ2-3 | TRBV6-5 | . | TRBD2